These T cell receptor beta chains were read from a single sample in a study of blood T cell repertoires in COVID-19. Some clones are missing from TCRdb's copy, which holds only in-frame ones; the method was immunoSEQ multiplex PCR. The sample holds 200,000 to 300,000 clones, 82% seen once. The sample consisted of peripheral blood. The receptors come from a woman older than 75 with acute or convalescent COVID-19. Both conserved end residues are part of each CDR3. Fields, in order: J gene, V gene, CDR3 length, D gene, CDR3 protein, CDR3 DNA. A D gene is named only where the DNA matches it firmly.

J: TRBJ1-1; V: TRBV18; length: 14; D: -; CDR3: CASSRVPQGLEAFF; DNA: TGTGCCAGCTCAAGAGTTCCGCAGGGCCTTGAAGCTTTCTTT
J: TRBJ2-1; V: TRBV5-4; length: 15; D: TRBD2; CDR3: CASSFLAGGHNEQFF; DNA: TGTGCCAGCAGCTTTCTAGCGGGGGGCCACAATGAGCAGTTCTTC
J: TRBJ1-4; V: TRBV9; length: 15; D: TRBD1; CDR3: CASSGTGSQYEKLFF; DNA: TGTGCCAGCAGCGGGACAGGGTCCCAATATGAAAAACTGTTTTTT
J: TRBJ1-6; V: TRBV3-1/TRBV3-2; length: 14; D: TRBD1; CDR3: CASSQGTGDSPLHF; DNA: TGTGCCAGCAGCCAAGGGACAGGGGACTCACCCCTCCACTTT
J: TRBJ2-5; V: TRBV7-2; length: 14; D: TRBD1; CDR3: CASSLDRGSETQYF; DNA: TGTGCCAGCAGCTTGGACAGGGGATCAGAGACCCAGTACTTC
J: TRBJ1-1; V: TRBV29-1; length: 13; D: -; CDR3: CSVLQVGNTEAFF; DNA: TGCAGCGTACTACAGGTGGGAAACACTGAAGCTTTCTTT
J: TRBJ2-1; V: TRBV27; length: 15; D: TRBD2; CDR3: CASRGGGVSYNEQFF; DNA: TGTGCCAGCAGGGGCGGGGGAGTATCCTACAATGAGCAGTTCTTC
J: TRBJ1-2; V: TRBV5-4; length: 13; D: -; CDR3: CASSSGGSYGYTF; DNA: TGTGCCAGCAGCTCGGGGGGGAGCTATGGCTACACCTTC
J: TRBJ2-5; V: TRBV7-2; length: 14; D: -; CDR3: CASSLYGTRETQYF; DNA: TGTGCCAGCAGCTTATATGGAACGAGGGAGACCCAGTACTTC
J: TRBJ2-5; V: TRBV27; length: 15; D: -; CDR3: CASSSWGSGLETQYF; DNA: TGTGCCAGCAGTTCCTGGGGGAGCGGGTTGGAGACCCAGTACTTC
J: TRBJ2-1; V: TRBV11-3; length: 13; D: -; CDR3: CASSLTIYNEQFF; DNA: TGTGCCAGCAGCTTAACTATCTACAATGAGCAGTTCTTC
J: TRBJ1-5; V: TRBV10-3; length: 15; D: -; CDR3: CAISGGQVSNQPQHF; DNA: TGTGCCATCAGCGGGGGGCAGGTTAGCAATCAGCCCCAGCATTTT
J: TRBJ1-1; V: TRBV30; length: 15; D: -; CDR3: CAWSVPRRGGTEAFF; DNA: TGTGCCTGGAGTGTACCCAGGAGAGGGGGCACTGAAGCTTTCTTT
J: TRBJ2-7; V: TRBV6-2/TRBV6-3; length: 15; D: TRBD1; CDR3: CASSPLGQGAYEQYF; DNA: TGTGCCAGCAGCCCCTTGGGACAGGGGGCCTACGAGCAGTACTTC
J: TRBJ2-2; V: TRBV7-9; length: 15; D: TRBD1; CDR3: CASSLRQGWTGELFF; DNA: TGTGCCAGCAGCCTCCGACAGGGATGGACCGGGGAGCTGTTTTTT
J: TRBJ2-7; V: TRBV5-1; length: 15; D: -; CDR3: CASSLSAGFTYEQYF; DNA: TGCGCCAGCAGCTTGAGTGCAGGGTTCACCTACGAGCAGTACTTC